This TCR beta chain was captured by sequencing in a study of T cell responses to AZD1222 COVID-19 vaccine. The table came from immunoSEQ multiplex PCR; TCRdb's copy has only in-frame clones and leaves some out. The table records approximately 120,000 clones, approximately 87% of them present only once. This clone was counted a few times. The antigen is undetermined. Trimming took 4 bases from V and 6 from J, leaving 13 bases between them. The CDR3 spans 13 residues. In germline, CDR1 is GTSNPN, CDR2 SVGIG (reference sequence). Broader study findings: Unmutated variant regions reportedly attract nearly half of all spike-specific TCRs. Only a handful of AZD1222 recipients were seropositive at baseline.

V is TRBV30 and J is TRBJ1-5; D might be TRBD1 (5 bases). The sequence was collected from an adult who received the AZD1222 COVID-19 vaccine. The source material was peripheral blood, sampled 28 days after the second AZD1222 dose. DNA of the CDR3: TGTGCCTGGAATGGGGGAATAGGTCAGCCCCAGCATTTT. This encodes CAWNGGIGQPQHF.